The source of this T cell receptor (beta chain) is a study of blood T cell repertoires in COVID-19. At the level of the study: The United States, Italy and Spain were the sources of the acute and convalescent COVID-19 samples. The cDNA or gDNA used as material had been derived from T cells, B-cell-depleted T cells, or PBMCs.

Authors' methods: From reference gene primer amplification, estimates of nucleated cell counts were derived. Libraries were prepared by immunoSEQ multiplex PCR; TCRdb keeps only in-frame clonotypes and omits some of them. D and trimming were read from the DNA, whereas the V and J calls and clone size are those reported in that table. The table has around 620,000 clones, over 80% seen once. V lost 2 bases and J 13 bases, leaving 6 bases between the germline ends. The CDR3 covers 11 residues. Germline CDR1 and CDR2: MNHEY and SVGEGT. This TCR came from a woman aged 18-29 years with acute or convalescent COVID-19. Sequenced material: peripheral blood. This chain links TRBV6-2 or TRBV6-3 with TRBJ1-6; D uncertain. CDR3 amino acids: CASSYPSPLHF. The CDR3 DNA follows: TGTGCCAGCAGTTACCCCTCTCCCCTCCACTTT.